Listed below are T cell receptor beta chains from one sample, sequenced in a study of identical twins' blood T cells. Each CDR3 protein gets one entry after TCRdb re-called the 5' RACE reads with MiXCR. The sample includes 350,000 to 450,000 distinct CDR3 sequences, about 28% of them seen just once. Specimen: PBMCs. The source is a woman between 18 and 50 years old in good health. CDR3s include the opening cysteine and the closing phenylalanine or tryptophan. The order of the fields is D gene, V gene, clone size, CDR3 length, J gene, CDR3 DNA, CDR3 protein. D genes are given only for firm matches. The size field is filled for only some rows; it gives once, few, many or a size class.

NA,TRBV20-1,NA,14,TRBJ2-4,TGCAGTGCTGGGAATCGGGGAACCAAAAACATTCAGTACTTC,CSAGNRGTKNIQYF
NA,TRBV29-1,few,17,TRBJ1-1,TGCAGCGTTGACCCTTTCCAGGGCGAAGGCATGAACACTGAAGCTTTCTTT,CSVDPFQGEGMNTEAFF
NA,TRBV20-1,once,15,TRBJ1-5,TGCAGTGCTATAGTGCCGGGGATGGGCAATCAGCCCCAGCATTTT,CSAIVPGMGNQPQHF
NA,TRBV6-5,NA,16,TRBJ2-1,TGTGCCAGCAGTTACTCGGTAGGGGGATCCTACAATGAGCAGTTCTTC,CASSYSVGGSYNEQFF
NA,TRBV21-1,few,13,TRBJ1-2,TGTGCCAGCAGCGACGGAGAGTTATATGGCTACACCTTC,CASSDGELYGYTF
TRBD1,TRBV20-1,NA,16,TRBJ1-4,TGCAGTGCTAGAGATTCTCCGGGACAGGGGAATGAAAAACTGTTTTTT,CSARDSPGQGNEKLFF
TRBD1,TRBV11-3,NA,13,TRBJ1-3,TGTGCCAGCAGCTCGGGACAGAGAAACACCATATATTTT,CASSSGQRNTIYF
NA,TRBV29-1,many,15,TRBJ1-1,TGCAGCGTCACACAGGGTTGGAAGAGTAACACTGAAGCTTTCTTT,CSVTQGWKSNTEAFF
NA,TRBV7-8,NA,16,TRBJ2-3,TGTGCCAGCAGCTTAGTGGTTAGCGGTAGCACAGATACGCAGTATTTT,CASSLVVSGSTDTQYF
NA,TRBV20-1,NA,12,TRBJ2-2,TGCAGTTCTCGGGATCGGACCGGGGAGCTGTTTTTT,CSSRDRTGELFF
NA,TRBV11-2,many,13,TRBJ1-4,TGTGCCAGCAGCTTGACGGTGGATGAAAAACTGTTTTTT,CASSLTVDEKLFF
NA,TRBV11-1,NA,17,TRBJ1-6,TGTGCCAGCAGCTTAGCGACGGGCCCGACTGGGGGTTCACCCCTCCACTTT,CASSLATGPTGGSPLHF
TRBD1,TRBV11-2,NA,15,TRBJ2-4,TGTGCCGGCAGCTCGGACAGGGTGGCCAAAAACATTCAGTACTTC,CAGSSDRVAKNIQYF
NA,TRBV19,NA,15,TRBJ1-3,TGTGCCAGTAGTATTGGGGGGGCGCGAGGAAACACCATATATTTT,CASSIGGARGNTIYF
TRBD2,TRBV6-2/TRBV6-3,few,16,TRBJ2-1,TGTGCCAGCAGGCCCCATAGCGGGAGCTTCCACAATGAGCAGTTCTTC,CASRPHSGSFHNEQFF
TRBD1,TRBV2,few,14,TRBJ1-5,TGTGCCAGCAGCCGACAGGGAGCGAGGCAGCCCCAGCATTTT,CASSRQGARQPQHF
NA,TRBV4-1,NA,14,TRBJ1-2,TGCGCCAGCAGCCACGAGGGGGGTGACTATGGCTACACCTTC,CASSHEGGDYGYTF
NA,TRBV10-3,once,12,TRBJ2-7,TGTGCCATCAGTGCAGTACTCTACGGGCAGTACTTC,CAISAVLYGQYF
TRBD2,TRBV3-1,few,18,TRBJ2-7,TGTGCCAGCAGCCAAGCGGGGGGTAGCTTTACAAGTAAGCACGAGCAGTACTTC,CASSQAGGSFTSKHEQYF
NA,TRBV21-1,few,13,TRBJ2-3,TGTGCCATGGGACTAGCTAGCACAGATACGCAGTATTTT,CAMGLASTDTQYF
NA,TRBV6-5,many,12,TRBJ1-2,TGTGCCAGCAGTTCCCCGGGTTATGGCTACACCTTC,CASSSPGYGYTF
NA,TRBV2,few,15,TRBJ1-6,TGTGCCAGCAGTGAGCTCGGGGACTTCAATTCACCCCTCCACTTT,CASSELGDFNSPLHF
TRBD1,TRBV2,NA,14,TRBJ1-2,TGTGCCAGCAGCGCGGACAGGGTACACTATGGCTACACCTTC,CASSADRVHYGYTF
NA,TRBV7-9,NA,14,TRBJ1-5,TGTGCCAGCAGCTTAGTGGGGCCCAATCAGCCCCAGCATTTT,CASSLVGPNQPQHF
TRBD2,TRBV5-1,many,15,TRBJ2-3,TGCGCCAGCAGCTCCCTAGCGGGAGGGCCAGATACGCAGTATTTT,CASSSLAGGPDTQYF
NA,TRBV20-1,NA,15,TRBJ1-6,TGCAGTGCTAGCGACGAGTGGAGTGGGTCTTCACCCCTCCACTTT,CSASDEWSGSSPLHF
NA,TRBV5-1,NA,14,TRBJ1-1,TGCGCCAGCAGCTTGGACAGGAGAAACACTGAAGCTTTCTTT,CASSLDRRNTEAFF